These T cell receptor beta chains were read from a single sample in a study of blood T cell repertoires in COVID-19. The protocol was immunoSEQ multiplex PCR, while the TCRdb copy is restricted to in-frame clones and leaves out a portion. Among approximately 140,000 clones listed, around 84% were seen once. The sequenced material came from peripheral blood. The source is a human donor in a cohort sampled during active COVID-19. Each CDR3 is given with its conserved first and last residue. Each record gives: clone size, V gene, J gene, D gene, CDR3 protein, CDR3 DNA. D genes are given only for firm matches. Clone size appears in some rows only: once, few, many, or a class for an expanded clone.

clone size: .
V gene: TRBV6-1
J gene: TRBJ2-1
D gene: .
CDR3 protein: CASSETGSSYNEQFF
CDR3 DNA: TGTGCCAGCAGTGAGACAGGTAGCTCCTACAATGAGCAGTTCTTC

clone size: .
V gene: TRBV2
J gene: TRBJ1-5
D gene: .
CDR3 protein: CASQTGGNQPQHF
CDR3 DNA: TGTGCCAGCCAGACAGGCGGCAATCAGCCCCAGCATTTT

clone size: .
V gene: TRBV2
J gene: TRBJ1-4
D gene: TRBD1
CDR3 protein: CASSEVPTGGREKLFF
CDR3 DNA: TGTGCCAGCAGTGAAGTCCCCACAGGGGGTCGGGAAAAACTGTTTTTT

clone size: .
V gene: TRBV18
J gene: TRBJ1-1
D gene: TRBD1
CDR3 protein: CASSPGDRGFARTEAFF
CDR3 DNA: TGTGCCAGCTCACCAGGCGACAGGGGGTTCGCGCGGACTGAAGCTTTCTTT

clone size: .
V gene: TRBV6-5
J gene: TRBJ1-1
D gene: TRBD1
CDR3 protein: CASSYRDRNTEAFF
CDR3 DNA: TGTGCCAGCAGCTACCGGGACAGGAACACTGAAGCTTTCTTT

clone size: .
V gene: TRBV4-3
J gene: TRBJ2-2
D gene: TRBD1
CDR3 protein: CASSRQGNTGELFF
CDR3 DNA: TGCGCCAGCAGCCGACAGGGAAACACCGGGGAGCTGTTTTTT

clone size: .
V gene: TRBV9
J gene: TRBJ2-5
D gene: TRBD1
CDR3 protein: CASSVMGQGETQYF
CDR3 DNA: TGTGCCAGCAGCGTAATGGGACAGGGAGAGACCCAGTACTTC

clone size: .
V gene: TRBV19
J gene: TRBJ2-3
D gene: TRBD1
CDR3 protein: CATRRGLTDTQYF
CDR3 DNA: TGTGCCACCCGTAGGGGGCTCACAGATACGCAGTATTTT

clone size: .
V gene: TRBV6-6
J gene: TRBJ1-1
D gene: .
CDR3 protein: CASRPWTESTEAFF
CDR3 DNA: TGTGCCAGCAGACCCTGGACAGAGTCTACTGAAGCTTTCTTT

clone size: .
V gene: TRBV13
J gene: TRBJ2-5
D gene: .
CDR3 protein: CASSLRRGNKETQYF
CDR3 DNA: TGTGCCAGCAGCTTGCGAAGGGGAAACAAAGAGACCCAGTACTTC

clone size: .
V gene: TRBV12-5
J gene: TRBJ1-3
D gene: .
CDR3 protein: CASGLGETGNTIYF
CDR3 DNA: TGTGCTAGTGGTTTGGGAGAGACTGGAAACACCATATATTTT

clone size: .
V gene: TRBV4-1
J gene: TRBJ1-3
D gene: .
CDR3 protein: CASSQDGTRTGSRTGNTIYF
CDR3 DNA: TGCGCCAGCAGCCAAGATGGAACCCGAACCGGGTCCAGAACTGGAAACACCATATATTTT

clone size: .
V gene: TRBV2
J gene: TRBJ1-6
D gene: .
CDR3 protein: CASSENNPNNSPLHF
CDR3 DNA: TGTGCCAGCAGTGAAAACAATCCCAATAATTCACCCCTCCACTTT

clone size: .
V gene: TRBV11-2
J gene: TRBJ1-1
D gene: .
CDR3 protein: CASSPLKNTEAFF
CDR3 DNA: TGTGCCAGCAGCCCCCTAAAGAACACTGAAGCTTTCTTT

clone size: .
V gene: TRBV5-1
J gene: TRBJ1-1
D gene: .
CDR3 protein: CASSFRVGNTEAFF
CDR3 DNA: TGCGCCAGCAGCTTCAGGGTAGGGAACACTGAAGCTTTCTTT

clone size: .
V gene: TRBV7-9
J gene: TRBJ2-1
D gene: .
CDR3 protein: CATPPDEQFF
CDR3 DNA: TGTGCCACCCCCCCAGATGAGCAGTTCTTC

clone size: once
V gene: TRBV7-6
J gene: TRBJ2-1
D gene: .
CDR3 protein: CASSLGADSYNEQFF
CDR3 DNA: TGTGCCAGCAGCTTAGGTGCAGACTCCTACAATGAGCAGTTCTTC

clone size: .
V gene: TRBV12-5
J gene: TRBJ2-7
D gene: .
CDR3 protein: CASGTILSSYEQYF
CDR3 DNA: TGTGCTAGTGGGACAATCCTTAGCTCCTACGAGCAGTACTTC

clone size: .
V gene: TRBV7-2
J gene: TRBJ2-3
D gene: TRBD2
CDR3 protein: CASSLGSAGGGTDTQYF
CDR3 DNA: TGTGCCAGCAGCTTAGGCTCAGCGGGGGGGGGCACAGATACGCAGTATTTT

clone size: .
V gene: TRBV6-5
J gene: TRBJ2-3
D gene: TRBD2
CDR3 protein: CASSYGSGGNTDTQYF
CDR3 DNA: TGTGCCAGCAGTTACGGGTCGGGGGGGAACACAGATACGCAGTATTTT

clone size: .
V gene: TRBV12-3/TRBV12-4
J gene: TRBJ1-6
D gene: .
CDR3 protein: CASSLVAYSPLHF
CDR3 DNA: TGTGCCAGCAGTTTAGTGGCTTATTCACCCCTCCACTTT

clone size: .
V gene: TRBV7-2
J gene: TRBJ1-2
D gene: .
CDR3 protein: CASSLGQGGHGYTF
CDR3 DNA: TGTGCCAGCAGCTTAGGCCAGGGAGGGCATGGCTACACCTTC

clone size: many
V gene: TRBV15
J gene: TRBJ2-7
D gene: .
CDR3 protein: CATSGTRDGSYEQYF
CDR3 DNA: TGTGCCACCAGCGGAACGCGGGACGGCTCCTACGAGCAGTACTTC

clone size: .
V gene: TRBV5-1
J gene: TRBJ2-3
D gene: TRBD2
CDR3 protein: CASSLGTSGGRADTQYF
CDR3 DNA: TGCGCCAGCAGCCTAGGGACTAGCGGGGGAAGGGCAGATACGCAGTATTTT

clone size: .
V gene: TRBV5-4
J gene: TRBJ2-2
D gene: .
CDR3 protein: CASSSTNRVDTGELFF
CDR3 DNA: TGTGCCAGCAGCTCGACAAACAGGGTAGACACCGGGGAGCTGTTTTTT

clone size: .
V gene: TRBV19
J gene: TRBJ2-5
D gene: TRBD2
CDR3 protein: CATQGRANSGETQYF
CDR3 DNA: TGTGCCACCCAAGGGAGGGCTAATTCAGGCGAGACCCAGTACTTC

clone size: .
V gene: TRBV19
J gene: TRBJ1-5
D gene: TRBD1
CDR3 protein: CASRSGTGGNQPQHF
CDR3 DNA: TGTGCCAGTAGGTCCGGGACAGGCGGCAATCAGCCCCAGCATTTT

clone size: .
V gene: TRBV7-2
J gene: TRBJ2-7
D gene: TRBD1
CDR3 protein: CASSPDRGLVYEQYF
CDR3 DNA: TGTGCCAGCAGCCCGGACAGGGGATTAGTCTACGAGCAGTACTTC

clone size: .
V gene: TRBV15
J gene: TRBJ2-1
D gene: .
CDR3 protein: CATSSSLGGAAYNEQFF
CDR3 DNA: TGTGCCACCAGCAGCTCCCTGGGGGGGGCCGCCTACAATGAGCAGTTCTTC

clone size: .
V gene: TRBV5-1
J gene: TRBJ1-6
D gene: .
CDR3 protein: CASSLGRNSPLHF
CDR3 DNA: TGCGCCAGCAGCTTGGGGAGAAATTCACCCCTCCACTTT

clone size: .
V gene: TRBV30
J gene: TRBJ1-1
D gene: .
CDR3 protein: CAWGRQYTEAFF
CDR3 DNA: TGTGCCTGGGGCAGGCAGTACACTGAAGCTTTCTTT

clone size: .
V gene: TRBV5-1
J gene: TRBJ1-1
D gene: TRBD1
CDR3 protein: CASRVPGQGSGTEAFF
CDR3 DNA: TGCGCCAGCAGGGTCCCGGGACAGGGTTCGGGCACTGAAGCTTTCTTT

clone size: .
V gene: TRBV3-1/TRBV3-2
J gene: TRBJ1-2
D gene: TRBD1
CDR3 protein: CASSLTGTGGYTF
CDR3 DNA: TGTGCCAGCAGCCTAACCGGGACAGGAGGCTACACCTTC

clone size: .
V gene: TRBV28
J gene: TRBJ2-3
D gene: .
CDR3 protein: CASTSPGGPLTDTQYF
CDR3 DNA: TGTGCCAGCACCTCTCCCGGGGGGCCGCTCACAGATACGCAGTATTTT

clone size: .
V gene: TRBV19
J gene: TRBJ2-4
D gene: TRBD1
CDR3 protein: CASSPGTGLIQYF
CDR3 DNA: TGTGCCAGTAGCCCCGGGACAGGGCTCATTCAGTACTTC

clone size: .
V gene: TRBV2
J gene: TRBJ2-5
D gene: TRBD2
CDR3 protein: CASRFGGVETQYF
CDR3 DNA: TGTGCCAGCAGGTTCGGGGGGGTAGAGACCCAGTACTTC

clone size: .
V gene: TRBV5-5
J gene: TRBJ1-1
D gene: TRBD1
CDR3 protein: CASSRGTGMNTEAFF
CDR3 DNA: TGTGCCAGCAGCCGAGGGACAGGGATGAACACTGAAGCTTTCTTT

clone size: .
V gene: TRBV9
J gene: TRBJ1-6
D gene: .
CDR3 protein: CASSGETGANSPLHF
CDR3 DNA: TGTGCCAGCAGCGGGGAGACAGGAGCAAATTCACCCCTCCACTTT

clone size: few
V gene: TRBV15
J gene: TRBJ1-5
D gene: TRBD1
CDR3 protein: CATRPGQQNQPQHF
CDR3 DNA: TGTGCCACCAGGCCGGGACAGCAAAATCAGCCCCAGCATTTT

clone size: few
V gene: TRBV29-1
J gene: TRBJ2-7
D gene: TRBD1
CDR3 protein: CSVESYRGRQGEQYF
CDR3 DNA: TGCAGCGTTGAGAGTTACAGGGGGCGGCAGGGCGAGCAGTACTTC

clone size: .
V gene: TRBV13
J gene: TRBJ2-6
D gene: TRBD2
CDR3 protein: CASSPRTSGTRSGANVLTF
CDR3 DNA: TGTGCCAGCAGCCCACGGACTAGCGGGACAAGGTCTGGGGCCAACGTCCTGACTTTC

clone size: .
V gene: TRBV5-1
J gene: TRBJ2-3
D gene: .
CDR3 protein: CASSLGRPGTDTQYF
CDR3 DNA: TGCGCCAGCAGCTTGGGGCGGCCTGGCACAGATACGCAGTATTTT

clone size: .
V gene: TRBV27
J gene: TRBJ2-3
D gene: TRBD2
CDR3 protein: CASNRLAGGRQYF
CDR3 DNA: TGTGCCAGCAACAGACTAGCGGGGGGGCGGCAGTATTTT

clone size: few
V gene: TRBV10-3
J gene: TRBJ2-5
D gene: .
CDR3 protein: CAISLYQGLVSETQYF
CDR3 DNA: TGTGCCATCAGCCTATACCAGGGTTTGGTTTCGGAGACCCAGTACTTC

clone size: .
V gene: TRBV24-1
J gene: TRBJ1-2
D gene: .
CDR3 protein: CATSDRGLGGYTF
CDR3 DNA: TGTGCCACCAGTGATAGGGGTCTGGGCGGCTACACCTTC

clone size: .
V gene: TRBV18
J gene: TRBJ1-5
D gene: .
CDR3 protein: CASSPRDSGNQPQHF
CDR3 DNA: TGTGCCAGCTCACCACGTGATTCGGGCAATCAGCCCCAGCATTTT

clone size: few
V gene: TRBV2
J gene: TRBJ2-1
D gene: TRBD2
CDR3 protein: CASSATGLAGGNEQFF
CDR3 DNA: TGTGCCAGCAGTGCGACCGGACTAGCGGGGGGTAATGAGCAGTTCTTC

clone size: .
V gene: TRBV14
J gene: TRBJ2-1
D gene: TRBD2
CDR3 protein: CASSQLTSGGPRLF
CDR3 DNA: TGTGCCAGCAGCCAATTGACTAGCGGGGGCCCGAGGCTCTTC

clone size: .
V gene: TRBV7-2
J gene: TRBJ1-5
D gene: .
CDR3 protein: CASSADRGSNQPQHF
CDR3 DNA: TGTGCCAGCAGCGCCGACCGAGGGAGCAATCAGCCCCAGCATTTT

clone size: .
V gene: TRBV4-1
J gene: TRBJ2-1
D gene: .
CDR3 protein: CASSQEGAWNEQFF
CDR3 DNA: TGCGCCAGCAGCCAAGAGGGGGCCTGGAATGAGCAGTTCTTC

clone size: .
V gene: TRBV11-3
J gene: TRBJ2-5
D gene: TRBD2
CDR3 protein: CASSLDGPALAGTETQYF
CDR3 DNA: TGTGCCAGCAGCTTAGATGGGCCGGCGCTAGCGGGGACAGAGACCCAGTACTTC

clone size: .
V gene: TRBV5-4
J gene: TRBJ1-2
D gene: TRBD1
CDR3 protein: CASSPPGQHYGYTF
CDR3 DNA: TGTGCCAGCAGCCCCCCGGGACAGCACTATGGCTACACCTTC

clone size: .
V gene: TRBV18
J gene: TRBJ1-4
D gene: .
CDR3 protein: CASSPFTMTGQGEKLFF
CDR3 DNA: TGTGCCAGCTCACCATTTACGATGACAGGCCAGGGTGAAAAACTGTTTTTT

clone size: .
V gene: TRBV7-8
J gene: TRBJ2-2
D gene: TRBD2
CDR3 protein: CASSLVRTSGDRRNTGELFF
CDR3 DNA: TGTGCCAGCAGCTTAGTGAGGACTAGCGGGGATCGCCGGAACACCGGGGAGCTGTTTTTT

clone size: many
V gene: TRBV18
J gene: TRBJ1-1
D gene: .
CDR3 protein: CASSPAVDPGAFF
CDR3 DNA: TGTGCCAGCTCACCGGCGGTTGATCCTGGAGCTTTCTTT

clone size: .
V gene: TRBV7-6
J gene: TRBJ2-5
D gene: TRBD2
CDR3 protein: CASSLLRGAQETQYF
CDR3 DNA: TGTGCCAGCAGCTTATTGCGGGGGGCTCAAGAGACCCAGTACTTC

clone size: .
V gene: TRBV4-3
J gene: TRBJ1-2
D gene: TRBD1
CDR3 protein: CASSQKGQGANYGYTF
CDR3 DNA: TGCGCCAGCAGCCAAAAGGGACAGGGGGCGAACTATGGCTACACCTTC

clone size: once
V gene: TRBV5-4
J gene: TRBJ2-5
D gene: TRBD2
CDR3 protein: CASRGELQETQYF
CDR3 DNA: TGTGCCAGCCGGGGGGAGCTCCAAGAGACCCAGTACTTC